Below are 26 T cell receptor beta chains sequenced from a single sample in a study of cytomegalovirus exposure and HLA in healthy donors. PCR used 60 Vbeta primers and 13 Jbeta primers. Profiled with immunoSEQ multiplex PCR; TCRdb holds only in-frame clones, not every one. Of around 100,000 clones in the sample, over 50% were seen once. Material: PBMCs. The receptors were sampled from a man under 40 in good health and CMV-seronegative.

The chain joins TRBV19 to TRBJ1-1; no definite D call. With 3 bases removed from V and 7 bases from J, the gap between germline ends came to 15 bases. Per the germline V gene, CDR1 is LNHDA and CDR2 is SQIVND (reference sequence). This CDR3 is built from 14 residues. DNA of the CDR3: TGTGCCAGTAGTATTCCCCAGGCCTTTGGTGAAGCTTTCTTT. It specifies CASSIPQAFGEAFF. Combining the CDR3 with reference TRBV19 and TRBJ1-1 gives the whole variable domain DGGITQSPKYLFRKEGQNVTLSCEQNLNHDAMYWYRQDPGQGLRLIYYSQIVNDFQKGDIAEGYSVSREKKESFPLTVTSAQKNPTAFYLCASSIPQAFGEAFFGQGTRLTVV.

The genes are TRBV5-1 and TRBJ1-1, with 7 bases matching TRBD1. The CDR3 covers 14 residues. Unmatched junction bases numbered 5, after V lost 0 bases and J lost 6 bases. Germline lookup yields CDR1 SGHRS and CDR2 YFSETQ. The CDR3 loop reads CASSLEGARAEAFF. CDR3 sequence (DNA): TGCGCCAGCAGCTTGGAGGGGGCGAGGGCTGAAGCTTTCTTT.

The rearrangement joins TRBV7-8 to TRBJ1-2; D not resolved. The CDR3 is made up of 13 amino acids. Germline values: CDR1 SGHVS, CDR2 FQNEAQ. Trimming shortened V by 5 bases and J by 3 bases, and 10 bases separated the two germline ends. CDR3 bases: TGTGCCAGCAGCCCGGGTAGAGACTATGGCTACACCTTC. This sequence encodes CASSPGRDYGYTF. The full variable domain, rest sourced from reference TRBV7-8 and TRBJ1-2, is GAGVSQSPRYKVAKRGQDVALRCDPISGHVSLFWYQQALGQGPEFLTYFQNEAQLDKSGLPSDRFFAERPEGSVSTLKIQRTQQEDSAVYLCASSPGRDYGYTFGSGTRLTVV.

The CDR3 loop reads CASSLARGTEAFF. The CDR3 nucleotides read TGTGCCAGCAGCTTAGCGCGGGGAACTGAAGCTTTCTTT. The chain recombines TRBV11-2 with TRBJ1-1, with no clear D. This CDR3 comprises 13 residues. From germline, CDR1 is SGHAT and CDR2 FQNNGV. Trimming removed 1 base at V and 5 bases at J, with 8 bases between.

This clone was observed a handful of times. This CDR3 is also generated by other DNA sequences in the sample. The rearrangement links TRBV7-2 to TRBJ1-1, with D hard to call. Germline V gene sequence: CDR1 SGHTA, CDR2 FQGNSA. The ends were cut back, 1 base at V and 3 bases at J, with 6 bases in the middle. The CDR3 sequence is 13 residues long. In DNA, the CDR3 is TGTGCCAGCAGCTTAGGGGGAGACACTGAAGCTTTCTTT. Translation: CASSLGGDTEAFF.

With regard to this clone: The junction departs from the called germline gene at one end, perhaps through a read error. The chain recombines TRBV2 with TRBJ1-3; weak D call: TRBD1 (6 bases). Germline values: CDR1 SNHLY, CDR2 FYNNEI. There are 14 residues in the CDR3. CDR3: CASSDTGKGDILHF. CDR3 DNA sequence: TGTGCCAGCAGTGATACGGGCAAGGGGGATATTCTGCATTTT.

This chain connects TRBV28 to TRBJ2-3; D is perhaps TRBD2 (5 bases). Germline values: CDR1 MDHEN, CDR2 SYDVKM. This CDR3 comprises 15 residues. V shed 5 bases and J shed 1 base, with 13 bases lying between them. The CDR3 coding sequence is TGTGCCAGCAGTAACGCGGAGGTGGGCACAGATACGCAGTATTTT. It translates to CASSNAEVGTDTQYF.

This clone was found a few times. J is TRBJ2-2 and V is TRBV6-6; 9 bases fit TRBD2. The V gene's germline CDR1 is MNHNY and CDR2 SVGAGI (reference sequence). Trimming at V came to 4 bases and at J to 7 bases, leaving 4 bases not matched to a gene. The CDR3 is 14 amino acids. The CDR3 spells CASSWAGGGGELFF. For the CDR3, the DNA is TGTGCCAGCAGTTGGGCGGGGGGGGGCGGGGAGCTGTTTTTT.

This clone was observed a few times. CDR3 bases: TGTGCCAGTAGAACTACAGGGGACACTGAAGCTTTCTTT. Its protein is CASRTTGDTEAFF. The V call is TRBV19, the J call TRBJ1-1, with TRBD1 matching 7 bases. The V segment lost 6 bases and the J segment 3 bases; nucleotides outside the gene matches: 4. Per the germline V gene, CDR1 is LNHDA and CDR2 is SQIVND (reference sequence). The CDR3 sequence is 13 residues long.

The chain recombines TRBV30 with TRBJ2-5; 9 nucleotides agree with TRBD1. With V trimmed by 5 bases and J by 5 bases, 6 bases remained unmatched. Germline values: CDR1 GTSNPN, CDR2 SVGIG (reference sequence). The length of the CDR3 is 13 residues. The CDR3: CAWGQGFRETQYF. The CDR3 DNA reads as TGTGCCTGGGGACAGGGGTTTAGGGAGACCCAGTACTTC.

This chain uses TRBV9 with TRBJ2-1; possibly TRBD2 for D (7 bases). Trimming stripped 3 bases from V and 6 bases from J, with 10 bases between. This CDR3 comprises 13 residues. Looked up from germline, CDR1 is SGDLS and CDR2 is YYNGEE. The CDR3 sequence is CASSDRGGNEQFF. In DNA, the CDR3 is TGTGCCAGCAGCGATAGGGGGGGCAATGAGCAGTTCTTC.

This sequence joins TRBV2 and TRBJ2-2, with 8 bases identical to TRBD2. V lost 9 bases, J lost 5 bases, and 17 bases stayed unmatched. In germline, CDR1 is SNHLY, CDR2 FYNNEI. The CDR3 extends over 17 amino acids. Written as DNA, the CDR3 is TGTGCCAGGCACCTTCCGGGCGGGGGGCCGGGGACCGGGGAGCTGTTTTTT. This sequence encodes CARHLPGGGPGTGELFF.

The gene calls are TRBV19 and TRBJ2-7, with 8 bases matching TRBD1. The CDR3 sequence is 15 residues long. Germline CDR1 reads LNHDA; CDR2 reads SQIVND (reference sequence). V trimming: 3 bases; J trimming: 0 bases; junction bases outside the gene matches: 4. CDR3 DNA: TGTGCCAGTAGTATCTGGACAGGGTACTCCTACGAGCAGTACTTC. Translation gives CASSIWTGYSYEQYF.

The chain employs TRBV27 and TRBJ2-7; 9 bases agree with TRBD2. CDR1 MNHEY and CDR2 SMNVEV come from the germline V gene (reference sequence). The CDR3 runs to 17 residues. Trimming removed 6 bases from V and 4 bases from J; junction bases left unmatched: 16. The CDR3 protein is CASRPGLAIPLGYEQYF. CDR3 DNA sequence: TGTGCCAGCAGGCCGGGACTAGCCATACCCTTGGGGTACGAGCAGTACTTC.

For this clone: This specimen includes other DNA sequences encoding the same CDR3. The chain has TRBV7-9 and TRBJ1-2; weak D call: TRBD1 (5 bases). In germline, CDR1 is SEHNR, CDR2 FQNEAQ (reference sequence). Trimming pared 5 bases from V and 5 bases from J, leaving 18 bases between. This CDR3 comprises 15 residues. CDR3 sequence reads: CASSPGPNSGYGYTF. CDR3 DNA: TGTGCCAGCAGCCCTGGACCGAATTCAGGGTATGGCTACACCTTC.

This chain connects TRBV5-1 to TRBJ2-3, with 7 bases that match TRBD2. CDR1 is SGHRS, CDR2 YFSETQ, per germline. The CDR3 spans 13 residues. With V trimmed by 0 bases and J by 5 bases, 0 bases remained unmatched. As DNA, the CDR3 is TGCGCCAGCAGCTTGGTAGCGGGAGATACGCAGTATTTT. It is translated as CASSLVAGDTQYF.

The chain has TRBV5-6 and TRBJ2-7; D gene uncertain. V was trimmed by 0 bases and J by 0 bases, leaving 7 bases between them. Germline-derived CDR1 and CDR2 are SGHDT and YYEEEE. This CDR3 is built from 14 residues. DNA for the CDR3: TGTGCCAGCAGCTTGGAGCCAGGCTCCTACGAGCAGTACTTC. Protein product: CASSLEPGSYEQYF.

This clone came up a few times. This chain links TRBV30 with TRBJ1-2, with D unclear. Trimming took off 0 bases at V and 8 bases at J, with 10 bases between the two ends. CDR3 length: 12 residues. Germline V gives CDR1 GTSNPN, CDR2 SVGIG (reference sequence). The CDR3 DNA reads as TGTGCCTGGAGTGTAAACCCAGTCGGCTACACCTTC. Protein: CAWSVNPVGYTF.

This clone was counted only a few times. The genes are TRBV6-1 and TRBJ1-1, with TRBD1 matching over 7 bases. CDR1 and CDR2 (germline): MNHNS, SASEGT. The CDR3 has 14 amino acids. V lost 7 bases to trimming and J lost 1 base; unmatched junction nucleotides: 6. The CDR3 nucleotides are TGTGCCAGCACCTCAGGGGGGAAGAACACTGAAGCTTTCTTT. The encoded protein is CASTSGGKNTEAFF.

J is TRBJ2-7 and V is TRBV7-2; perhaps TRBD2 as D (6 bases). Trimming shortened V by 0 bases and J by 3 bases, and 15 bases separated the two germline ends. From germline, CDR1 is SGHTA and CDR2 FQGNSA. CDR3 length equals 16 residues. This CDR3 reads CASSLATTGAIYEQYF. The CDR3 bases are TGTGCCAGCAGCTTAGCGACAACGGGAGCTATCTACGAGCAGTACTTC.

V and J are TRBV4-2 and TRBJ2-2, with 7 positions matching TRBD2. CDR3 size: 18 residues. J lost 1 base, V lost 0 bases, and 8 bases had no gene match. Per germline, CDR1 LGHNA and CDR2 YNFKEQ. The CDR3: CASSQDGGSGMNTGELFF. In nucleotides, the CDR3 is TGTGCCAGCAGCCAAGACGGGGGGTCCGGGATGAACACCGGGGAGCTGTTTTTT.

The CDR3 nucleotides read TGTGCCAGCAGTTTGGTTTTGTCGGGCCAGGGACATTACACCTTC. This gives the protein CASSLVLSGQGHYTF. This chain connects TRBV27 to TRBJ1-2; perhaps TRBD1 as D (6 bases). Germline values: CDR1 MNHEY, CDR2 SMNVEV (reference sequence). This CDR3 has 15 residues. The V end was cut by 3 bases, the J end by 11 bases, with 22 bases between.

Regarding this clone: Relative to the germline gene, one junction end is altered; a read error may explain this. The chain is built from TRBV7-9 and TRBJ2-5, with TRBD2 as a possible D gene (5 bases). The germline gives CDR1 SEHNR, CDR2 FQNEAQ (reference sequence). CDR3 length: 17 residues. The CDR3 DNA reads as TGTTCCAGCAGCCAACCCCGACTACAATACAATCAAGAGACCCAGTACTTC. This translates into CSSSQPRLQYNQETQYF. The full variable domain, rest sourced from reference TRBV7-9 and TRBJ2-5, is DTGVSQNPRHKITKRGQNVTFRCDPISEHNRLYWYRQTLGQGPEFLTYFQNEAQLEKSRLLSDRFSAERPKGSFSTLEIQRTEQGDSAMYLCSSSQPRLQYNQETQYFGPGTRLLVL.

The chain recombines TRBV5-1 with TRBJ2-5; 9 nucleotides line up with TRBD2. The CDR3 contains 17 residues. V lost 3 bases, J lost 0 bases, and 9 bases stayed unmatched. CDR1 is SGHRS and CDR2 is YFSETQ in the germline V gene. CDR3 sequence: CASSSEKTSGNQETQYF. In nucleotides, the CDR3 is TGCGCCAGCAGCTCCGAAAAGACTAGCGGTAACCAAGAGACCCAGTACTTC.

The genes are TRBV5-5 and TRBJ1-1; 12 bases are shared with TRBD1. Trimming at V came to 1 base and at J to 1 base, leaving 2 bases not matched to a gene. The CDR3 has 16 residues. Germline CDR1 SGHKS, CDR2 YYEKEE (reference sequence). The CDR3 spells CASSLWDRGRNTEAFF. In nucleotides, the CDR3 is TGTGCCAGCAGCTTGTGGGACAGGGGGCGGAACACTGAAGCTTTCTTT.

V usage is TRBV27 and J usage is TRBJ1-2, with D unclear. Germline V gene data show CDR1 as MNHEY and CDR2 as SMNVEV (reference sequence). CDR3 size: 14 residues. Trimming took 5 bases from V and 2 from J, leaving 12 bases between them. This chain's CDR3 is CASSPPESNYGYTF. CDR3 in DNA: TGTGCCAGCAGTCCCCCGGAGAGCAACTATGGCTACACCTTC.